The entry below gives a single TCR beta chain sequence along with its context. This entry belongs to a study of shared clonotypes between healthy human individuals. Clones were read by immunoSEQ multiplex PCR, and TCRdb kept only the in-frame ones, dropping some. The sample yields under 600,000 clones, around 97% seen once. CDR3 length: 16 residues. The V and J ends lost 4 bases and 1 base, in that order; junction bases with no gene match: 7. Per the germline V gene, CDR1 is MGHDK and CDR2 is SYGVNS. The J gene is TRBJ2-3, the V gene TRBV25-1, with 8 bases lining up with TRBD2. Sequenced input: naive CD4+ T cells sorted from blood. As for subset: CD45RA+ positively selected. This TCR was recovered from a woman aged 25-40 years in good health. This CDR3 is CASSVYSGTGTDTQYF. CDR3 in DNA: TGTGCCAGCAGTGTCTATAGCGGGACGGGCACAGATACGCAGTATTTT.